Listed here is a single TCR beta chain. The assay was immunoSEQ multiplex PCR, and TCRdb's table has in-frame clones only and misses some. The data hold just under 100,000 clones, with 95% observed a single time. V lost 8 bases to trimming and J lost 3 bases, with 14 bases between them. Germline CDR1 and CDR2: MDHEN and SYDVKM. The CDR3 has 13 residues. The data belong to a study of technical replicates of blood from several donors. This sequence originates from a human donor in good health. Input material: T cells isolated from PBMCs. V usage is TRBV28 and J usage is TRBJ2-7; perhaps TRBD2 as D (6 bases). This CDR3 reads CASSWGVLYEQYF. The CDR3 coding sequence is TGTGCCAGCTCATGGGGGGTTCTCTACGAGCAGTACTTC.